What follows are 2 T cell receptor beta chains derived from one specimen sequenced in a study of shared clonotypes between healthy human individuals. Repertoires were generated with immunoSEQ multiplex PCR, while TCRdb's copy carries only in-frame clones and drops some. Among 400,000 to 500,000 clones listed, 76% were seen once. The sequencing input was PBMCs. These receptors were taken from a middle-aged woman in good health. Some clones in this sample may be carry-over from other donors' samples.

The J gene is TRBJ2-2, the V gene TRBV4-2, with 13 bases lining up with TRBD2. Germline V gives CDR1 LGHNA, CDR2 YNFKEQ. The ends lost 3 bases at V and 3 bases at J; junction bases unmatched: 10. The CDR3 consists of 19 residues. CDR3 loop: CASSQGTSGKGVYTGELFF. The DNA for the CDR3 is TGTGCCAGCAGCCAGGGGACTAGCGGGAAAGGCGTATACACCGGGGAGCTGTTTTTT.

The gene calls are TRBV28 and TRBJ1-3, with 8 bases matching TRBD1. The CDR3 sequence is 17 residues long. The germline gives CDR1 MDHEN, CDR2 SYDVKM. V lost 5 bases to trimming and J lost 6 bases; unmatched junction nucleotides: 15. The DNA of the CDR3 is TGTGCCAGCAGTCCTCAAGACAGGGGAGTTGGGGAAAACACCATATATTTT. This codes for CASSPQDRGVGENTIYF.